Shown below are 25 T cell receptor beta chains from a single sample sequenced in a study of T cells after yellow fever vaccination. MiXCR was run by TCRdb on the 5' RACE reads, yielding one entry per CDR3 protein. The sample has 95,000 to 100,000 distinct CDR3 sequences; about 6% are singletons. The sequenced sample was CD8+ T cells sorted from PBMCs, obtained 10 days after the yellow fever booster vaccination. The receptor set was obtained from a man in his late teens or twenties who received the YFV17D yellow fever vaccine.

V gene TRBV7-2 combines with J gene TRBJ1-6, with D perhaps TRBD1 (5 bases). Germline lookup yields CDR1 SGHTA and CDR2 FQGNSA. This CDR3 is built from 18 residues. V gave up 1 base and J gave up 0 bases, with 13 bases separating them. The CDR3 sequence: CASSLGGTHRSYNSPLHF. DNA for the CDR3: TGTGCCAGCAGCTTAGGTGGGACGCACCGCTCCTATAATTCACCCCTCCACTTT.

This clonotype turned up a few times. The rearrangement uses TRBV29-1 and TRBJ2-3, with TRBD1 matching 7 bases. Germline CDR1 reads SQVTM; CDR2 reads ANQGSEA. This CDR3 contains 13 residues. The V and J ends lost 4 bases and 4 bases, in that order; junction bases with no gene match: 5. The CDR3 sequence: CSVVTGDPDTQYF. In nucleotides, the CDR3 is TGCAGCGTTGTTACAGGGGATCCAGATACGCAGTATTTT.

This clonotype was picked up many times. A read error may account for a junction end that differs from germline. J is TRBJ2-7 and V is TRBV4-2; D uncertain. CDR3 length: 12 residues. The germline CDR1 and CDR2 sequences are LGHNA and YNFKEQ. The CDR3 DNA reads TGTGCCAGCAGTCAGGACGGCTACCAGCAGTACTTC. Amino acid sequence: CASSQDGYQQYF.

This sequence joins TRBV7-8 and TRBJ2-2; 10 bases align to TRBD2. CDR1 is SGHVS, CDR2 FQNEAQ, per germline. There are 19 residues in the CDR3. V shed 4 bases and J 6 bases; nucleotides not matched to a gene: 17. The CDR3 spells CASSSGAAAASGGAGELFF. As DNA, the CDR3 is TGTGCCAGCAGCTCAGGGGCTGCCGCGGCTAGCGGGGGAGCCGGGGAGCTGTTTTTT. Filled out from reference TRBV7-8 and TRBJ2-2, the complete variable domain reads GAGVSQSPRYKVAKRGQDVALRCDPISGHVSLFWYQQALGQGPEFLTYFQNEAQLDKSGLPSDRFFAERPEGSVSTLKIQRTQQEDSAVYLCASSSGAAAASGGAGELFFGEGSRLTVL.

There are many counts of this clonotype. V gene TRBV4-3 combines with J gene TRBJ1-2, with TRBD1 matching over 9 bases. Germline CDR1 LGHNA, CDR2 YSLEER. The V gene end was trimmed by 3 bases and the J gene end by 3 bases; junction bases not matched to a gene: 2. The CDR3 consists of 14 residues. Here the CDR3 reads CASSQGQGYYGYTF. CDR3 coding DNA: TGCGCCAGCAGCCAGGGACAGGGTTACTATGGCTACACCTTC.

This clonotype was recorded a few times. The chain has TRBV4-3 and TRBJ2-6; D unresolved. This CDR3 has 16 amino acids. Germline V gives CDR1 LGHNA, CDR2 YSLEER. With 0 bases removed from V and 4 bases from J, the gap between germline ends came to 10 bases. CDR3 in amino acids: CASSQDGESGANVLTF. As DNA, the CDR3 is TGCGCCAGCAGCCAAGATGGTGAGAGCGGGGCCAACGTCCTGACTTTC.

This clonotype was found a few times. The J gene is TRBJ1-5, the V gene TRBV20-1; possible D gene TRBD1, 6 bases. The CDR3 has 16 residues. Germline-derived CDR1 and CDR2 are DFQATT and SNEGSKA (reference sequence). The V end lost 0 bases, the J end lost 1 base, and 13 bases lay between the germline ends. The CDR3 loop reads CSARDWQGQSNQPQHF. The DNA for the CDR3 is TGCAGTGCTAGAGATTGGCAGGGGCAGAGCAATCAGCCCCAGCATTTT.

The chain recombines TRBV4-3 with TRBJ2-2; D is ambiguous. The CDR3 consists of 13 residues. V shed 0 bases and J shed 7 bases, with 6 bases lying between them. The germline CDR1 and CDR2 sequences are LGHNA and YSLEER. CDR3 residues: CASSQDALGELFF. DNA of the CDR3: TGCGCCAGCAGCCAAGATGCACTCGGGGAGCTGTTTTTT.

This clonotype was counted ten times or more. The gene calls are TRBV6-1 and TRBJ2-1, with a weak D call TRBD2 (6 bases). Germline assignment: CDR1 MNHNS and CDR2 SASEGT. There are 14 residues in the CDR3. Trimming stripped 2 bases from V and 8 bases from J, with 13 bases between. CDR3 region: CASSEYPRDDEQFF. The DNA of the CDR3 is TGTGCCAGCAGTGAATATCCGCGGGACGATGAGCAGTTCTTC.

J is TRBJ2-2 and V is TRBV4-1; TRBD2 matches at 8 bases. Germline lookup yields CDR1 MGHRA and CDR2 YSYEKL. The CDR3 totals 15 residues. Germline trimming cut 1 base from V and 4 bases from J; bases unmatched to any gene: 2. The CDR3 coding sequence is TGCGCCAGCAGCCAAGCGGGGGGGCGCACCGGGGAGCTGTTTTTT. Translation: CASSQAGGRTGELFF.

This clonotype has at least ten counts. The rearrangement links TRBV7-6 to TRBJ2-7, with 8 bases identical to TRBD1. CDR1 and CDR2 from the germline V gene are SGHVS and FNYEAQ. J was trimmed by 4 bases and V by 1 base; bases with no gene match: 6. The CDR3 consists of 15 residues. The CDR3 loop reads CASSLGQGQIYEQYF. As DNA, the CDR3 is TGTGCCAGCAGCTTAGGACAGGGGCAAATTTACGAGCAGTACTTC.

This clonotype showed up just a few times. CDR3 bases: TGTGCCAGCAGCTTAAGTAGGACGGGGCCGAACACCGGGGAGCTGTTTTTT. Translating it yields CASSLSRTGPNTGELFF. This sequence joins TRBV7-2 and TRBJ2-2; D tentatively fits TRBD1 or TRBD2 (5 bases each). From germline, CDR1 is SGHTA and CDR2 FQGNSA. Trimming cost V 2 bases and J 0 bases, with 13 bases left between them. The CDR3 totals 17 residues.

This clonotype was seen a handful of times. The gene calls are TRBV11-2 and TRBJ2-1, with 7 bases fitting TRBD2. Germline V lookup: CDR1 SGHAT, CDR2 FQNNGV. Trimming took 6 bases from V and 7 from J; bases not matched to a gene: 9. This CDR3 comprises 14 residues. CDR3 in amino acids: CASRLFSGGNEQFF. In DNA form, the CDR3 reads TGTGCCAGCAGATTATTCTCGGGGGGAAATGAGCAGTTCTTC.

Ten or more counts support this clonotype. The V gene is TRBV7-9, the J gene TRBJ2-1; 13 bases agree with TRBD2. Germline CDR1 reads SEHNR; CDR2 reads FQNEAQ (reference sequence). This CDR3 has 17 residues. Trimming removed 3 bases from V and 3 bases from J; junction bases left unmatched: 5. DNA of the CDR3: TGTGCCAGCAGCTTGTTACTAGCGGGGGGGGACTACAATGAGCAGTTCTTC. It specifies CASSLLLAGGDYNEQFF.

This clonotype has only a few counts. V and J are TRBV13 and TRBJ2-3; 8 bases agree with TRBD2. The germline V gene encodes CDR1 PRHDT and CDR2 FYEKMQ (reference sequence). The CDR3 is made up of 16 amino acids. J was trimmed by 4 bases and V by 5 bases; bases with no gene match: 11. The CDR3 region is CASSLPTSENSDTQYF. In DNA form, the CDR3 reads TGTGCCAGCAGCCTCCCGACTAGCGAGAACTCAGATACGCAGTATTTT.

CDR3 DNA: TGTGCCAGCAGCGTCGGGGGGACTAGCGATATAGAGACCCAGTACTTC. Translated, it gives CASSVGGTSDIETQYF. The genes are TRBV9 and TRBJ2-5, with 10 bases that match TRBD2. The junction had 8 bases not matched to a gene; V was cut back by 2 bases and J by 4 bases. CDR3 length: 16 amino acids. Germline lookup yields CDR1 SGDLS and CDR2 YYNGEE.

V and J are TRBV7-3 and TRBJ2-2; 12 nucleotides match TRBD2. The germline gives CDR1 SGHTA, CDR2 FQGTGA. The CDR3 contains 17 residues. V was pared by 5 bases and J by 2 bases, with 6 bases of the junction left unmatched. The CDR3 loop is CASSTRLAGANTGELFF. DNA for the CDR3: TGTGCCAGCAGCACGAGACTAGCGGGGGCTAACACCGGGGAGCTGTTTTTT.

The sample holds many counts of this clonotype. The V gene is TRBV25-1, the J gene TRBJ2-1; D is uncertain. Germline V CDR1 and CDR2: MGHDK, SYGVNS. V lost 1 base and J lost 5, with 3 bases in between. The CDR3 contains 12 residues. The CDR3 reads CASSEWDNEQFF. CDR3 coding DNA: TGTGCCAGCAGTGAATGGGACAATGAGCAGTTCTTC.

This clonotype was detected a few times. The V gene is TRBV7-9, the J gene TRBJ2-1; 8 nucleotides line up with TRBD1. Germline V gene sequence: CDR1 SEHNR, CDR2 FQNEAQ (reference sequence). The V segment lost 5 bases and the J segment 7 bases; nucleotides outside the gene matches: 10. There are 15 residues in the CDR3. This chain's CDR3 is CASSHRQGMSNEQFF. The CDR3, as DNA: TGTGCCAGCAGCCACCGACAGGGGATGTCGAATGAGCAGTTCTTC.

The V call is TRBV7-6, the J call TRBJ2-5, with a weak D call TRBD2 (6 bases). Per the germline V gene, CDR1 is SGHVS and CDR2 is FNYEAQ. CDR3 length: 14 amino acids. V lost 5 bases to trimming and J lost 4 bases, with 14 bases between them. The CDR3 coding sequence is TGTGCCAGCAGCGCGCCGGGACTTTTAGAGACCCAGTACTTC. It is translated as CASSAPGLLETQYF.

This clonotype showed up just a few times. This chain links TRBV10-3 with TRBJ2-3; D possibly corresponds to TRBD2 (6 bases). This CDR3 comprises 16 residues. Trimming took 4 bases from V and 6 from J, leaving 20 bases between them. In germline, CDR1 is ENHRY, CDR2 SYGVKD. In DNA form, the CDR3 reads TGTGCCATCAGTGCCCGGGACTTCCTACATGGCGATACGCAGTATTTT. This sequence encodes CAISARDFLHGDTQYF.

This chain links TRBV7-9 with TRBJ2-2; perhaps D is TRBD1 or TRBD2 (5 bases each). Looked up from germline, CDR1 is SEHNR and CDR2 is FQNEAQ (reference sequence). Trimming pared 5 bases from V and 5 bases from J, leaving 15 bases between. The CDR3 contains 15 residues. The CDR3 DNA reads TGTGCCAGCAGCCCCATGGTGGGGGATACCGGGGAGCTGTTTTTT. This gives the protein CASSPMVGDTGELFF.

The chain joins TRBV7-6 to TRBJ1-1, with 7 bases that match TRBD1. Germline lookup yields CDR1 SGHVS and CDR2 FNYEAQ. J gave up 7 bases and V 5 bases, and 10 bases lay outside the gene matches. The CDR3 spans 14 residues. CDR3 amino acids: CASSPTSGGNEAFF. CDR3 DNA: TGTGCCAGCAGCCCCACCTCAGGGGGGAATGAAGCTTTCTTT. The variable domain in full, completed from reference TRBV7-6 and TRBJ1-1, reads GAGVSQSPRYKVTKRGQDVALRCDPISGHVSLYWYRQALGQGPEFLTYFNYEAQQDKSGLPNDRFSAERPEGSISTLTIQRTEQRDSAMYRCASSPTSGGNEAFFGQGTRLTVV.

The chain uses TRBV7-2 and TRBJ2-7; possible D gene TRBD2, 5 bases. There are 12 residues in the CDR3. From germline, CDR1 is SGHTA and CDR2 FQGNSA. V dropped 5 bases and J dropped 2 bases, with 7 bases sitting between them. CDR3 residues: CASSPRAYEQYF. CDR3 nucleotides: TGTGCCAGCAGCCCGCGGGCCTACGAGCAGTACTTC.

This clonotype was counted only a few times. The chain joins TRBV5-4 to TRBJ2-7; 8 bases map to TRBD2. The V segment lost 3 bases and the J segment 6 bases; nucleotides outside the gene matches: 11. This CDR3 is 15 amino acids long. Germline CDR1 is SGHNT and CDR2 is YYREEE (reference sequence). CDR3 in DNA: TGTGCCAGCAGCTCGGGTTACCGGGGGGGCCGCGAGCAGTACTTC. The encoded protein is CASSSGYRGGREQYF.